One sample yielded the 10 T cell receptor beta chains listed below, sequenced in a study of technical replicates of blood from four donors. Profiled with immunoSEQ multiplex PCR; TCRdb holds only in-frame clones, not every one. The data hold about 58,000 clones, with 91% observed a single time. Sequencing input: PBMCs. Every receptor here comes from a human donor in good health. Some clones in this sample may be carry-over from other donors' samples.

The chain carries TRBV19 and TRBJ2-5; tentatively, D is TRBD2 (6 bases). V lost 7 bases, J lost 4 bases, and 19 bases lay in between. The CDR3 runs 15 residues. From germline, CDR1 is LNHDA and CDR2 SQIVND (reference sequence). The DNA of the CDR3 is TGTGCCAGTAAGGACGGGAGCGATGGGGGAGAGACCCAGTACTTC. Translated, it gives CASKDGSDGGETQYF. Filled out from reference TRBV19 and TRBJ2-5, the complete variable domain reads DGGITQSPKYLFRKEGQNVTLSCEQNLNHDAMYWYRQDPGQGLRLIYYSQIVNDFQKGDIAEGYSVSREKKESFPLTVTSAQKNPTAFYLCASKDGSDGGETQYFGPGTRLLVL.

V and J are TRBV11-2 and TRBJ1-1; D gene unclear. The germline CDR1 and CDR2 sequences are SGHAT and FQNNGV. V lost 5 bases and J 3 bases, leaving 10 bases between the germline ends. The CDR3 runs 13 residues. The CDR3 DNA reads as TGTGCCAGCAGCCGGGATGGGGACACTGAAGCTTTCTTT. It translates to CASSRDGDTEAFF.

This clone was observed a handful of times. The rearrangement joins TRBV7-8 to TRBJ2-2; no definite D call. Per germline, CDR1 SGHVS and CDR2 FQNEAQ. Trimming took 7 bases from V and 8 from J, leaving 17 bases between them. The CDR3 sequence is 14 residues long. The CDR3 spells CASTPFGSRGELFF. In DNA, the CDR3 is TGTGCCAGCACCCCTTTCGGTAGCCGTGGGGAGCTGTTTTTT.

The chain recombines TRBV5-1 with TRBJ1-6; TRBD1 aligns across 9 bases. Trimming removed 1 base from V and 2 bases from J; junction bases left unmatched: 16. The CDR3 is made up of 21 amino acids. Germline CDR1 reads SGHRS; CDR2 reads YFSETQ. CDR3 bases: TGCGCCAGCAGCTTGCAGGACGGGACAGGGAAGTCGGGGCCCTATAATTCACCCCTCCACTTT. This gives the protein CASSLQDGTGKSGPYNSPLHF.

The rearrangement uses TRBV28 and TRBJ2-7; D perhaps matches TRBD1 (6 bases). From germline, CDR1 is MDHEN and CDR2 SYDVKM. Trimming stripped 11 bases from V and 2 bases from J, with 10 bases between. CDR3 length: 11 residues. CDR3 in amino acids: CAARQAYEQYF. CDR3 DNA sequence: TGTGCCGCGAGACAGGCCTACGAGCAGTACTTC.

The V gene is TRBV5-1, the J gene TRBJ2-1; D might be TRBD2 (6 bases). CDR3 length: 15 amino acids. The germline V and J ends were trimmed by 1 base and 4 bases, with 12 bases remaining between them. Per the germline V gene, CDR1 is SGHRS and CDR2 is YFSETQ. The CDR3 DNA reads as TGCGCCAGCAGCTTGATAGGTAGCGGATACAATGAGCAGTTCTTC. This encodes CASSLIGSGYNEQFF.

The gene calls are TRBV19 and TRBJ1-3, with D uncertain. CDR1 and CDR2 (germline): LNHDA, SQIVND (reference sequence). V dropped 4 bases and J dropped 7 bases, with 14 bases sitting between them. This CDR3 is built from 14 residues. The CDR3 spells CASSNGGFGNTIYF. The CDR3 DNA follows: TGTGCCAGTAGTAACGGAGGGTTCGGGAACACCATATATTTT.

This chain uses TRBV6-6 with TRBJ1-1; 9 bases match TRBD1. With 10 bases clipped from V and 0 bases from J, the junction kept 3 bases outside the gene matches. The CDR3 runs to 13 residues. Germline V lookup: CDR1 MNHNY, CDR2 SVGAGI (reference sequence). CDR3 bases: TGTGCCACAAACAGGGGGCTGAACACTGAAGCTTTCTTT. Its translation: CATNRGLNTEAFF.

The DNA for the CDR3 is TGTGCCATCAGTGAGTCGAGTAGCGGGGGTGCCAGGGGGGATACGCAGTATTTT. Translated: CAISESSSGGARGDTQYF. The rearrangement joins TRBV10-3 to TRBJ2-3; 9 bases are a match to TRBD2. The CDR3 is made up of 18 amino acids. From germline, CDR1 is ENHRY and CDR2 SYGVKD. V lost 0 bases and J lost 6; bases outside the gene matches: 13.

The V gene is TRBV11-3, the J gene TRBJ2-1; 9 bases match TRBD1. Germline assignment: CDR1 SGHNT and CDR2 YENEEA. The CDR3 has 16 residues. J was trimmed by 3 bases and V by 5 bases; bases with no gene match: 8. CDR3 residues: CASSPGTGPLYNEQFF. CDR3 nucleotides: TGTGCCAGCAGCCCCGGGACAGGGCCGCTCTACAATGAGCAGTTCTTC.